This section outlines one T cell receptor beta chain sequence together with its context. Its matching antigen is unknown. This CDR3 comprises 15 residues. Germline V gives CDR1 SGHDT, CDR2 YYEEEE. V lost 4 bases to trimming and J lost 0 bases, with 11 bases between them. This sample is drawn from a study of cytotoxic CD8 clonotypes in ibrutinib-treated CLL. General observations from the study: Public clonotypes, an uncommon group, contracted or remained stable on treatment. Increased clonality at ibrutinib response gave way to a return toward baseline at progression.

Measured with immunoSEQ multiplex PCR; TCRdb has only the in-frame clones, and not every one. Of some 120,000 clones in the sample, about 58% are singletons; the top ten hold about 40%. The source of this sequence is a human donor with chronic lymphocytic leukemia. The sample here was PBMCs, taken after 24 months of ibrutinib treatment. The V and J genes are TRBV5-6 and TRBJ2-4, with a tentative D call TRBD1 (6 bases). This chain's CDR3 is CASSTGLQAKNIQYF. Here the CDR3 DNA reads TGTGCCAGCAGCACAGGGTTACAAGCCAAAAACATTCAGTACTTC.